The clone carrying this T cell receptor beta chain was detected ten times or more. V dropped 3 bases and J dropped 2; count of bases not matched to a gene: 6. The CDR3 runs 15 residues. Per the germline V gene, CDR1 is DFQATT and CDR2 is SNEGSKA (reference sequence). TCRdb ran MiXCR on the 5' RACE reads and lists one entry per CDR3 protein. The data contain nearly 55,000 distinct CDR3 sequences, 17% of them singletons. This TCR was sampled from a female donor with breast cancer. V usage is TRBV20-1 and J usage is TRBJ2-1; 8 bases map to TRBD1. Sequenced sample: naive CD4+ T cells sorted from blood. Subset noted: naive CD4+ T cells, CD4+CD45RA+CD25-. CDR3 coding DNA: TGCAGTGCTAGTCGCGGACAGGGTGCCTACAATGAGCAGTTCTTC. Encoded protein: CSASRGQGAYNEQFF.